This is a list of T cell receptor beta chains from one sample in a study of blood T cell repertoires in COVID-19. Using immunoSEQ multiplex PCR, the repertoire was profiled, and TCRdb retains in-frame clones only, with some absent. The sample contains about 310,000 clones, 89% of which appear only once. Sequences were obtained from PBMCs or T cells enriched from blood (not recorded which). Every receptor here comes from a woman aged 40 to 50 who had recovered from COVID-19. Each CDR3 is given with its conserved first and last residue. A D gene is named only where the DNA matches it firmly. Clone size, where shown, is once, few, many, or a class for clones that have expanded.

DNA: TGTGCCAGCAGCCCCCGTAGCCGGCTGAGCGAGCAGTACTTC; CDR3: CASSPRSRLSEQYF; size: NA; V: TRBV7-9; J: TRBJ2-7; D: NA
DNA: TGTGCCAGTAGTATAGACCATCACGGGGAGGAGACCCAGTACTTC; CDR3: CASSIDHHGEETQYF; size: NA; V: TRBV19; J: TRBJ2-5; D: NA
DNA: TGTGCCGGAGGCAGGGGGAAACAGCCCCAGCATTTT; CDR3: CAGGRGKQPQHF; size: NA; V: TRBV12-3/TRBV12-4; J: TRBJ1-5; D: TRBD1
DNA: TGCGCCAGCAGCCACCCAGGGGGCGCCTACGAGCAGTACTTC; CDR3: CASSHPGGAYEQYF; size: NA; V: TRBV23-1; J: TRBJ2-7; D: TRBD1
DNA: TGTGCCAGCAGACTACTAGCGGGGGCCCTCGCGCAGTATTTT; CDR3: CASRLLAGALAQYF; size: NA; V: TRBV7-9; J: TRBJ2-3; D: TRBD2
DNA: TGTGCCAGCTCACCCTTCGGGACAGTTCAAGAGACCCAGTACTTC; CDR3: CASSPFGTVQETQYF; size: once; V: TRBV18; J: TRBJ2-5; D: TRBD1
DNA: TGTGCCAGCAGTGACTATTCGCAGGGCAAAACTGAAGCTTTCTTT; CDR3: CASSDYSQGKTEAFF; size: NA; V: TRBV2; J: TRBJ1-1; D: NA
DNA: TGTGCCAGCAGCGTAGACAAGGGAGTGAGAAACACCATATATTTT; CDR3: CASSVDKGVRNTIYF; size: NA; V: TRBV9; J: TRBJ1-3; D: NA
DNA: TGTGCCAGCAGCCAACCTGGACAGGGGGCAAATGAGCAGTTCTTC; CDR3: CASSQPGQGANEQFF; size: NA; V: TRBV9; J: TRBJ2-1; D: TRBD1
DNA: TGTGCCAGCATGACAGGGCCGAACACTGAAGCTTTCTTT; CDR3: CASMTGPNTEAFF; size: NA; V: TRBV6-5; J: TRBJ1-1; D: TRBD1
DNA: TGTGCCAGCAGCCCAGGGTACGGGCAGTACTTC; CDR3: CASSPGYGQYF; size: NA; V: TRBV28; J: TRBJ2-7; D: NA
DNA: TGTGCCAGTGCACTAGCGGGTGACTACGAGCAGTACTTC; CDR3: CASALAGDYEQYF; size: NA; V: TRBV7-9; J: TRBJ2-7; D: TRBD2
DNA: TGTGCCAGCTCACCCCGAGGGGGAGTCCGAGACGAGCAGTACTTC; CDR3: CASSPRGGVRDEQYF; size: NA; V: TRBV18; J: TRBJ2-7; D: NA
DNA: TGCGCCAGCAGCTTGCTCCCTTCCTACGAGCAGTACTTC; CDR3: CASSLLPSYEQYF; size: NA; V: TRBV5-1; J: TRBJ2-7; D: NA
DNA: TGTGCCAGCAGCTTCTATTCCCGTAGCGGGAACAATGAGCAGTTCTTC; CDR3: CASSFYSRSGNNEQFF; size: NA; V: TRBV7-9; J: TRBJ2-1; D: TRBD2
DNA: TGTGCCAGCAGCTTCGGGGACTCTGGAAACACCATATATTTT; CDR3: CASSFGDSGNTIYF; size: NA; V: TRBV7-9; J: TRBJ1-3; D: NA
DNA: TGCGCCAGCAGCTTGGGTACAGTCCAAGAGACCCAGTACTTC; CDR3: CASSLGTVQETQYF; size: NA; V: TRBV5-1; J: TRBJ2-5; D: NA
DNA: TGTGCCAGCAGCTTAAATCCAGGGACTAACTATGGCTACACCTTC; CDR3: CASSLNPGTNYGYTF; size: NA; V: TRBV7-2; J: TRBJ1-2; D: NA
DNA: TGTGCCAGCAGCTTAGGCGACAGGGGCTCTGGAAACACCATATATTTT; CDR3: CASSLGDRGSGNTIYF; size: NA; V: TRBV11-3; J: TRBJ1-3; D: TRBD1
DNA: TGCGCCAGCCAGAGTTTAGAGGTTCCATACGAGCAGTACTTC; CDR3: CASQSLEVPYEQYF; size: NA; V: TRBV5-1; J: TRBJ2-7; D: NA
DNA: TGTGCCAGCAGTGTTCTCTGGGACTCTGAGCAGTTCTTC; CDR3: CASSVLWDSEQFF; size: NA; V: TRBV12-3/TRBV12-4; J: TRBJ2-1; D: NA
DNA: TGTGCCGCAGGCACAGGGGGAAGGACCCAGTACTTC; CDR3: CAAGTGGRTQYF; size: few; V: TRBV27; J: TRBJ2-5; D: TRBD1
DNA: TGTGCCTACCTCGAAGTAGCGAGGAGCAATGAGCAGTTCTTC; CDR3: CAYLEVARSNEQFF; size: NA; V: TRBV18; J: TRBJ2-1; D: NA
DNA: TGTGCCAGCAAGCTAGGACCGGGAACCTACGAGCAGTACTTC; CDR3: CASKLGPGTYEQYF; size: few; V: TRBV6-5; J: TRBJ2-7; D: NA
DNA: TGTGCCAGTAGTCCCACACTCGACAGGTCTGGAAACACCATATATTTT; CDR3: CASSPTLDRSGNTIYF; size: NA; V: TRBV19; J: TRBJ1-3; D: NA
DNA: TGTGCCAGCAGCTACAGGGGACTAGCGGGAGATACGCAGTATTTT; CDR3: CASSYRGLAGDTQYF; size: NA; V: TRBV13; J: TRBJ2-3; D: TRBD2
DNA: TGTGCCAGCAGTGATGCCCTCCCGGCAGGGCGAAGCGAGCAGTACTTC; CDR3: CASSDALPAGRSEQYF; size: few; V: TRBV6-1; J: TRBJ2-7; D: NA
DNA: TGTGCCAGCACCATGGGCTGGCCCTCCTACGAGCAGTACTTC; CDR3: CASTMGWPSYEQYF; size: NA; V: TRBV4-2; J: TRBJ2-7; D: NA
DNA: TGTGCCACCAGCAATAAGGGGGCTGCCGGGGAGCTGTTTTTT; CDR3: CATSNKGAAGELFF; size: many; V: TRBV15; J: TRBJ2-2; D: TRBD1
DNA: TGTGCCAGCAGTTTCGGACTGGTCTCTGGGGCCAACGTCCTGACTTTC; CDR3: CASSFGLVSGANVLTF; size: NA; V: TRBV6-2/TRBV6-3; J: TRBJ2-6; D: NA
DNA: TGTGCCAGTAGGTTTTTAGGGGATCAGCCCCAGCATTTT; CDR3: CASRFLGDQPQHF; size: NA; V: TRBV19; J: TRBJ1-5; D: NA
DNA: TGTGCCAGCAGCTTACCCTCATTACAGGGGGACGGCGAGACCCAGTACTTC; CDR3: CASSLPSLQGDGETQYF; size: NA; V: TRBV13; J: TRBJ2-5; D: TRBD1
DNA: TGTGCCAGCAGTATGGCAGGGCCCCAAGAGACCCAGTACTTC; CDR3: CASSMAGPQETQYF; size: NA; V: TRBV5-6; J: TRBJ2-5; D: NA
DNA: TGTGCCAGCAGCTTTCAGACTAGCGGTCCCTACAATGAGCAGTTCTTC; CDR3: CASSFQTSGPYNEQFF; size: NA; V: TRBV7-9; J: TRBJ2-1; D: TRBD2
DNA: TGTGCCAGCAGTTTCGCAGGGAACACTGAAGCTTTCTTT; CDR3: CASSFAGNTEAFF; size: NA; V: TRBV28; J: TRBJ1-1; D: NA
DNA: TGTGCCAGCAGCCGCGGGGAGACTGGAAACACTGAAGCTTTCTTT; CDR3: CASSRGETGNTEAFF; size: NA; V: TRBV4-2; J: TRBJ1-1; D: NA
DNA: TGTGCCAGCAGCGCACAGGGTTCTGGAAACACCATATATTTT; CDR3: CASSAQGSGNTIYF; size: NA; V: TRBV7-9; J: TRBJ1-3; D: NA
DNA: TGCAGCGTTGGCAGCGGAACAGATACGCAGTATTTT; CDR3: CSVGSGTDTQYF; size: NA; V: TRBV29-1; J: TRBJ2-3; D: NA
DNA: TGTGCCAGCAGCTTAGATCCGGGGAATGAAAAACTGTTTTTT; CDR3: CASSLDPGNEKLFF; size: NA; V: TRBV11-3; J: TRBJ1-4; D: NA
DNA: TGTGCCAGCAGTTTTGACAGCAGGACTGAAGCTTTCTTT; CDR3: CASSFDSRTEAFF; size: few; V: TRBV7-2; J: TRBJ1-1; D: NA
DNA: TGTGCCAGCAGCCCTAGGGAGGGGGTCGATGGCTACACCTTC; CDR3: CASSPREGVDGYTF; size: NA; V: TRBV7-2; J: TRBJ1-2; D: NA
DNA: TGTGCCAGCAGCTCCTCTCTTTCTCGCGAGCAGTACTTC; CDR3: CASSSSLSREQYF; size: NA; V: TRBV11-3; J: TRBJ2-7; D: NA
DNA: TGTGCCAGTACCCGACAGGGGGCAGCAGATACGCAGTATTTT; CDR3: CASTRQGAADTQYF; size: NA; V: TRBV19; J: TRBJ2-3; D: TRBD1
DNA: TGTGCCAGCAGGCCAACCGGGACAGTAAATTCACCCCTCCACTTT; CDR3: CASRPTGTVNSPLHF; size: NA; V: TRBV2; J: TRBJ1-6; D: TRBD1
DNA: TGTGCCAGCATTTTTGCCCAGTCAGGTGGGAGCGAGCAGTACTTC; CDR3: CASIFAQSGGSEQYF; size: NA; V: TRBV6-6; J: TRBJ2-7; D: NA
DNA: TGTGCCAGCAGCTTACCACCCGGGACAGGGGGCGCAGGAGGCTACACCTTC; CDR3: CASSLPPGTGGAGGYTF; size: NA; V: TRBV7-9; J: TRBJ1-2; D: TRBD1
DNA: TGTGCCAGTACCGGCCCGGGACTAGATCAACATACGCAGTATTTT; CDR3: CASTGPGLDQHTQYF; size: NA; V: TRBV10-3; J: TRBJ2-3; D: TRBD2
DNA: TGCGCCAGCTCAGACAACTCCTACGAGCAGTACTTC; CDR3: CASSDNSYEQYF; size: NA; V: TRBV5-1; J: TRBJ2-7; D: NA
DNA: TGTGCCAGCAGCCAAGGCAGGGGAAGCGAGCAGTACTTC; CDR3: CASSQGRGSEQYF; size: NA; V: TRBV14; J: TRBJ2-7; D: NA
DNA: TGTGCCTGGAGTATACAGGGAGGAAACACCATATATTTT; CDR3: CAWSIQGGNTIYF; size: once; V: TRBV30; J: TRBJ1-3; D: NA
DNA: TGTGCCAGCAGCCCGAGATCCTACGAGCAGTACTTC; CDR3: CASSPRSYEQYF; size: NA; V: TRBV6-5; J: TRBJ2-7; D: NA
DNA: TGCGCCAGCAACCCTAGCGGGAGCTACGAGCAGTACTTC; CDR3: CASNPSGSYEQYF; size: NA; V: TRBV5-1; J: TRBJ2-7; D: TRBD2